The T cell receptor beta chain under discussion was sequenced for a study of sequential checkpoint blockade in melanoma. Turning to the study itself: Arm A got nivolumab then ipilimumab; arm B the reverse, 1:1. Matched biopsies came pretreatment and at week 13 for twenty-two patients. DNA from 85 to 95 pretreatment tumor samples underwent TCRβ immunosequencing. After both sequences, patients received maintenance nivolumab.

Described treatment: randomized to nivolumab then ipilimumab (arm A) or the reverse (arm B). The data were produced by immunoSEQ multiplex PCR, yet TCRdb's version contains in-frame clones alone and is incomplete. The profile covers about 37,000 clones, with more than 25% appearing a single time and more than 1.5% taken by the ten largest. With 5 bases removed from V and 4 bases from J, the gap between germline ends came to 15 bases. From germline, CDR1 is MDHEN and CDR2 SYDVKM. CDR3 size: 15 residues. The chain links TRBV28 to TRBJ1-3; D call uncertain. This TCR was sampled from a human donor with melanoma. The sample consisted of tumor tissue (inferred from file names), taken from a patient given nivolumab and ipilimumab in sequence. The CDR3 DNA reads TGTGCCAGCAGTCCCCAAGGCAGGACGGGAAACACCATATATTTT. Translation: CASSPQGRTGNTIYF.